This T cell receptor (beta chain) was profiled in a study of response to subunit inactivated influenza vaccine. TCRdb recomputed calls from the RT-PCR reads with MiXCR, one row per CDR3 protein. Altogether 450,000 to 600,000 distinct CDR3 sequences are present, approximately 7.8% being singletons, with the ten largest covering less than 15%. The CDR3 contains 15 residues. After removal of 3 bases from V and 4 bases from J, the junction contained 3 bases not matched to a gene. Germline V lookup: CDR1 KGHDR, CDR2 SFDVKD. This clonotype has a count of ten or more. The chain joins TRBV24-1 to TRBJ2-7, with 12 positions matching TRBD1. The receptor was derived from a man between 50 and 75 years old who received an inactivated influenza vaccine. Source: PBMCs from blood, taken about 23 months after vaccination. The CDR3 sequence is CATSDPGQGAYEQYF. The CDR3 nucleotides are TGTGCCACCAGTGATCCGGGACAGGGGGCTTACGAGCAGTACTTC.